The rows below give T cell receptor beta chains drawn from one sample of a study of shared clonotypes between healthy human individuals. The repertoire was sequenced with immunoSEQ multiplex PCR; TCRdb's copy has only in-frame clones and lacks some. This sample carries hundreds of thousands of clones, 79% of them seen once, and the ten largest clones take 13%. Sequencing was carried out using PBMCs. The receptors were sampled from a woman in her 40s in good health. Some clones in this sample may be carry-over from other donors' samples. Each CDR3 is given with its conserved first and last residue. A D gene is named only where the DNA matches it firmly. A row's size may be missing; if present it is once, few, many or a size class.

d_gene: .
j_gene: TRBJ2-7
abundance: .
v_gene: TRBV7-2
CDR3nt: TGTGCCAGCAGCCCCCAGGTGGGGGGCTACGAGCAGTACTTC
CDR3aa: CASSPQVGGYEQYF

d_gene: TRBD1
j_gene: TRBJ1-1
abundance: .
v_gene: TRBV19
CDR3nt: TGTGCCAGTAGATGGAGGGGGCAAGTAGACACTGAAGCTTTCTTT
CDR3aa: CASRWRGQVDTEAFF

d_gene: .
j_gene: TRBJ1-1
abundance: .
v_gene: TRBV25-1
CDR3nt: TGTGCCAGCAGTGAAGGAGTCCGCTGGAACACTGAAGCTTTCTTT
CDR3aa: CASSEGVRWNTEAFF

d_gene: .
j_gene: TRBJ1-1
abundance: few
v_gene: TRBV6-5
CDR3nt: TGTGCCAGCAACCCTGCAGGAAACACTGAAGCTTTCTTT
CDR3aa: CASNPAGNTEAFF

d_gene: TRBD2
j_gene: TRBJ2-7
abundance: .
v_gene: TRBV19
CDR3nt: TGTGCCAGCGCCCGGGGAGCGGGGAGCTACGAGCAGTACTTC
CDR3aa: CASARGAGSYEQYF

d_gene: TRBD2
j_gene: TRBJ2-1
abundance: many
v_gene: TRBV19
CDR3nt: TGTGCCAGTAGTATAGGGGGACTAGCGGGAGAACAAGGTGAGCAGTTCTTC
CDR3aa: CASSIGGLAGEQGEQFF

d_gene: TRBD2
j_gene: TRBJ2-1
abundance: .
v_gene: TRBV5-1
CDR3nt: TGCGCCAGCAGCTTATTACCAGCGGGAGACGAGCAGTTCTTC
CDR3aa: CASSLLPAGDEQFF

d_gene: TRBD1
j_gene: TRBJ1-2
abundance: few
v_gene: TRBV15
CDR3nt: TGTGCCACCACCCCTGGGACAGGGCGCTATGGCTACACCTTC
CDR3aa: CATTPGTGRYGYTF

d_gene: .
j_gene: TRBJ2-5
abundance: .
v_gene: TRBV29-1
CDR3nt: TGCAGCGTTTGGATACAAGAGACCCAGTACTTC
CDR3aa: CSVWIQETQYF

d_gene: .
j_gene: TRBJ2-2
abundance: few
v_gene: TRBV28
CDR3nt: TGTGCCAGCAGACGCCCACAGGGTGCCGGGGAGCTGTTTTTT
CDR3aa: CASRRPQGAGELFF

d_gene: TRBD2
j_gene: TRBJ2-1
abundance: .
v_gene: TRBV9
CDR3nt: TGTGCCAGCAGCGGGACTAGCGGGAGATCTTACAATGAGCAGTTCTTC
CDR3aa: CASSGTSGRSYNEQFF

d_gene: TRBD2
j_gene: TRBJ2-1
abundance: .
v_gene: TRBV19
CDR3nt: TGTGCCAGTAAACTAGCGGGACCCTCCTACAATGAGCAGTTCTTC
CDR3aa: CASKLAGPSYNEQFF

d_gene: .
j_gene: TRBJ2-7
abundance: .
v_gene: TRBV5-1
CDR3nt: TGCGCCAGCAGCTTGGGTGCCAAGACCTTCTACGAGCAGTACTTC
CDR3aa: CASSLGAKTFYEQYF

d_gene: .
j_gene: TRBJ2-5
abundance: .
v_gene: TRBV29-1
CDR3nt: TGCAGCGTTGATCAGGGGCAAGAGACCCAGTACTTC
CDR3aa: CSVDQGQETQYF

d_gene: .
j_gene: TRBJ2-6
abundance: .
v_gene: TRBV7-6
CDR3nt: TGTGCCAGCAGCCTGGTGGCCTCTGGGGCCAACGTCCTGACTTTC
CDR3aa: CASSLVASGANVLTF